This record looks at one TCR beta chain sequence and its context. These data are taken from a study of blood T cell repertoires in COVID-19. Study background: Samples came from the United States, Italy and Spain, spanning acute and convalescent COVID-19.

Per germline, CDR1 SGHDT and CDR2 YYEEEE. The CDR3 is 13 residues long. J was trimmed by 6 bases and V by 3 bases; bases with no gene match: 5. Per the authors' pipeline: By means of reference gene primer amplification, nucleated cell counts were estimated. Measured with immunoSEQ multiplex PCR; TCRdb has only the in-frame clones, and not every one. The DNA gave D and trimming, while V, J and clone size come from that table. The profile shows about 70,000 clones, over 85% of them singletons. The specimen was peripheral blood. The receptor was isolated from a human donor in a cohort sampled during active COVID-19. J is TRBJ1-2 and V is TRBV5-6, with 7 bases that match TRBD1. CDR3 region: CASSYDREDGYTF. The CDR3 DNA reads TGTGCCAGCAGCTATGACAGGGAGGATGGCTACACCTTC. The full variable domain, in which reference TRBV5-6 and TRBJ1-2 provide the parts outside the CDR3, is DAGVTQSPTHLIKTRGQQVTLRCSPKSGHDTVSWYQQALGQGPQFIFQYYEEEERQRGNFPDRFSGHQFPNYSSELNVNALLLGDSALYLCASSYDREDGYTFGSGTRLTVV.